The next 9 T cell receptor beta chains were all read from a single sample in a study of T cells in women clearing cervical HPV infection. Generated by immunoSEQ multiplex PCR, the TCRdb table keeps only in-frame clones and is missing some. The ten top clones account for roughly 1.5%, within a sample of nearly 35,000 clones. Input material: blood buffy coat. The receptors derive from a woman aged 18 to 75 with a cervical HPV16 infection that either progressed to CIN3+ or cleared (not recorded which).

Note on this clone: Read coverage stops 3 residues before the CDR3 terminus; the germline J gene supplies the remainder. The genes are TRBV6-2 or TRBV6-3 and TRBJ1-1; tentative D call: TRBD1 (6 bases). The CDR3 is 14 residues long. Germline-derived CDR1 and CDR2 are MNHEY and SVGEGT. The V gene lost 4 bases and the J gene lost 5 bases, with 14 bases spanning the gap. CDR3 amino acids: CASSLQGGVTEAFF. The CDR3 bases that were read are TGTGCCAGCAGTTTACAGGGTGGGGTGACTGAA.

Turning to this clone: The read ends 3 residues before the CDR3 terminus; that terminus is restored from the germline J gene. The chain joins TRBV14 to TRBJ2-1; D perhaps matches TRBD2 (6 bases). The germline V gene has CDR1 SGHDN and CDR2 FVKESK. The CDR3 has 18 residues. V was pared by 3 bases and J by 5 bases, with 23 bases between. The DNA read from the CDR3 is TGTGCCAGCAGCCAGCGGGGCCCTCTAGCCTACCGGGACAATGAG. It translates to CASSQRGPLAYRDNE. The entire CDR3 protein is CASSQRGPLAYRDNEQFF.

In the case of this clone: The read comes to an end 3 residues before the CDR3 does, leaving the germline J gene to fill in the end. V gene TRBV12-5 combines with J gene TRBJ2-5, with 7 nucleotides matching TRBD2. CDR3 length: 15 amino acids. The ends lost 2 bases at V and 2 bases at J; junction bases unmatched: 5. CDR1 is LGHNT and CDR2 is FRNRAP in the germline V gene. CDR3 bases read: TGTGCTAGTGGTTTGACCCCGGGGGGTCAAGAGACC. Translated, it gives CASGLTPGGQET. The CDR3 as a whole reads CASGLTPGGQETQYF.

With respect to this clone: Read sequence stops 3 residues before the CDR3 end, and the germline J gene provides the missing end. The gene calls are TRBV19 and TRBJ2-7; D possibly matches TRBD1 or TRBD2 (6 bases each). Trimming took off 1 base at V and 3 bases at J, with 13 bases between the two ends. This CDR3 comprises 15 residues. Germline-derived CDR1 and CDR2 are LNHDA and SQIVND (reference sequence). CDR3 amino acids: CASSIAGGGSYEQYF. The CDR3 DNA, read in part, is TGTGCCAGTAGTATAGCTGGAGGGGGTAGCTACGAG.

Worth noting for this clone: The read ends 3 residues before the CDR3 terminus; that terminus is restored from the germline J gene. The chain is built from TRBV20-1 and TRBJ2-6; 8 nucleotides line up with TRBD2. Germline V gives CDR1 DFQATT, CDR2 SNEGSKA (reference sequence). The V and J ends lost 6 bases and 0 bases, in that order; junction bases with no gene match: 7. This CDR3 has 16 amino acids. The sequenced part of the CDR3 DNA is TGCAGTGCCCAAAGCGGGGGTCGCTCTGGGGCCAACGTC. It is translated as CSAQSGGRSGANV. The whole CDR3 is CSAQSGGRSGANVLTF.

Note on this clone: An end of the junction differs from the germline gene, which may be a read error. The CDR3 spells CASSQWSGTYNEQFF. The CDR3 bases that were read are TGCGCCAGCAGCCAATGGAGCGGGACCTACAATGAG. V gene TRBV4-2 combines with J gene TRBJ2-1; 7 bases fit TRBD2. The CDR3 end lies 3 residues beyond the end of the read and is filled in from the germline J gene. In germline, CDR1 is LGHNA, CDR2 YNFKEQ. This CDR3 is built from 15 residues.

Remarks on this clone: The read terminates 3 residues before the CDR3 end, so the remaining end is supplied by the germline J gene. The chain couples TRBV2 to TRBJ1-2; D is ambiguous. The CDR3 runs to 13 residues. Germline CDR1 SNHLY, CDR2 FYNNEI. Incomplete CDR3 DNA: TGTGCCAGCAGTGAGGATGGAGGGTACGGC. Protein product: CASSEDGGYG. The CDR3 in full is CASSEDGGYGYTF.

About this clone itself: The CDR3 end is not reached by the read, which stops 3 residues before it; the germline J gene fills it in. This chain joins TRBV7-9 and TRBJ1-2, with 9 bases fitting TRBD1. CDR1 and CDR2 from the germline V gene are SEHNR and FQNEAQ (reference sequence). The CDR3 has 14 amino acids. V trimming: 4 bases; J trimming: 1 base; junction bases outside the gene matches: 1. CDR3 bases read: TGTGCCAGCAGCTGGGGACAGGGTAACTATGGC. Translation gives CASSWGQGNYG. The whole CDR3 sequence reads CASSWGQGNYGYTF.

Points on this clone: The read gets to within 3 residues of the CDR3 end, and the germline J gene fills in the rest. This rearrangement joins TRBV7-9 to TRBJ1-1; D might be TRBD1 (5 bases). The CDR3 covers 14 residues. V gave up 1 base and J gave up 6 bases, with 12 bases separating them. Per the germline V gene, CDR1 is SEHNR and CDR2 is FQNEAQ (reference sequence). This CDR3 is CASSLEQGRAEAFF. The part of the CDR3 DNA that was read is TGTGCCAGCAGCTTAGAGCAGGGCAGGGCTGAA.